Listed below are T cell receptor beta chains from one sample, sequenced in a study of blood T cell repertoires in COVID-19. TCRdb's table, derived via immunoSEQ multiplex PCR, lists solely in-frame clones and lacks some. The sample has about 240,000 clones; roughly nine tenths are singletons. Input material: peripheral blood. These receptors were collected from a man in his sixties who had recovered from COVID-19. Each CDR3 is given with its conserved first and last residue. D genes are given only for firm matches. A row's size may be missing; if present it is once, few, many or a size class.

CASSLDRGSEQYF,TGTGCCAGCAGCTTAGACAGGGGTAGCGAGCAGTACTTC,TRBV7-8,TRBD1,.,TRBJ2-7
CASGLITGGYNEQFF,TGTGCTAGTGGTTTAATCACAGGGGGATACAATGAGCAGTTCTTC,TRBV12-5,TRBD1,few,TRBJ2-1
CASSRGPMAYEQYF,TGTGCCAGCTCACGTGGGCCAATGGCCTACGAGCAGTACTTC,TRBV18,.,.,TRBJ2-7
CASSSGDLDRAKGYTF,TGTGCCAGCAGCTCGGGAGACCTCGACAGGGCCAAAGGCTACACCTTC,TRBV7-2,TRBD1,.,TRBJ1-2
CASSPGTANSPLHF,TGTGCCAGCAGCCCCGGGACAGCAAATTCACCCCTCCACTTT,TRBV11-1,TRBD1,.,TRBJ1-6
CASQGNSPSYEQYF,TGTGCCAGCCAGGGCAACTCGCCCTCCTACGAGCAGTACTTC,TRBV6-5,.,once,TRBJ2-7
CASSSGQTTNEKLFF,TGTGCCAGCAGCTCCGGACAGACAACTAATGAAAAACTGTTTTTT,TRBV7-9,.,.,TRBJ1-4
CASTPGGPNQPQHF,TGTGCCAGCACTCCGGGGGGCCCTAATCAGCCCCAGCATTTT,TRBV27,.,.,TRBJ1-5
CATSRGLQAEAFF,TGTGCCACTTCCAGGGGGCTTCAGGCTGAAGCTTTCTTT,TRBV2,TRBD1,.,TRBJ1-1
CASSQAGQGRANYGYTF,TGTGCCAGCAGCCAAGCGGGACAGGGAAGAGCTAACTATGGCTACACCTTC,TRBV14,TRBD1,.,TRBJ1-2
CASSYSIRGRGSPLHF,TGTGCCAGCAGTTACTCGATCCGAGGAAGGGGGTCACCCCTCCACTTT,TRBV6-5,.,few,TRBJ1-6
CASRERVNEQFF,TGTGCCAGCAGGGAGAGGGTTAACGAGCAGTTCTTC,TRBV2,.,once,TRBJ2-1
CASSSRPGLAGVNIQYF,TGTGCCAGCAGCTCCCGCCCGGGACTAGCGGGGGTTAACATTCAGTACTTC,TRBV5-5,TRBD2,.,TRBJ2-4
CASSEGTVNYGYTF,TGTGCCAGCAGCGAGGGGACAGTTAACTATGGCTACACCTTC,TRBV9,TRBD1,once,TRBJ1-2
CSASYGLDYGYTF,TGCAGTGCTAGTTACGGGTTGGACTATGGCTACACCTTC,TRBV20-1,.,.,TRBJ1-2
CASSPLRDRGQFF,TGTGCCAGCTCACCGCTTCGGGACAGGGGACAGTTCTTC,TRBV18,TRBD1,once,TRBJ2-1
CATKQGNRNEQFF,TGTGCCACCAAGCAGGGTAACAGGAATGAGCAGTTCTTC,TRBV24-1,.,.,TRBJ2-1
CASSQPPRYEQYF,TGCGCCAGCAGCCAACCCCCCCGCTACGAGCAGTACTTC,TRBV4-1,.,.,TRBJ2-7
CARTSAELPPLHF,TGTGCCAGAACCTCGGCGGAACTTCCACCCCTCCACTTT,TRBV6-5,.,.,TRBJ1-6
CASSPRTGGTEAFF,TGTGCCAGCAGCCCTCGGACAGGGGGCACTGAAGCTTTCTTT,TRBV3-1/TRBV3-2,TRBD1,once,TRBJ1-1
CASSLVGFSGTDTQYF,TGTGCCAGCAGCTTGGTTGGCTTCAGCGGTACAGATACGCAGTATTTT,TRBV5-4,.,.,TRBJ2-3
CASSYGLGVYEQYF,TGTGCCAGCAGTTATGGTCTAGGTGTGTACGAGCAGTACTTC,TRBV6-2/TRBV6-3,.,.,TRBJ2-7
CASSVRAGDGPQHF,TGTGCCAGCAGCGTACGGGCAGGGGATGGGCCCCAGCATTTT,TRBV9,.,few,TRBJ1-5
CASSDDRGLKILGNTIYF,TGTGCCAGCAGTGACGACAGGGGGCTCAAGATTCTCGGAAACACCATATATTTT,TRBV2,TRBD1,once,TRBJ1-3
CASRLLRGTDTEAFF,TGTGCCAGCAGGTTACTCAGGGGGACCGACACTGAAGCTTTCTTT,TRBV7-6,TRBD1,.,TRBJ1-1
CASSLTGNNQPQHF,TGTGCCAGCAGCTTAACAGGGAACAATCAGCCCCAGCATTTT,TRBV7-9,.,.,TRBJ1-5
CASSYSSHRGDTQYF,TGTGCCAGCAGTTACTCGAGCCACCGCGGAGATACGCAGTATTTT,TRBV6-5,.,.,TRBJ2-3
CASSIVGGDTQYF,TGTGCCAGTAGTATAGTCGGGGGAGATACGCAGTATTTT,TRBV19,.,.,TRBJ2-3
CASSPIASSGNTIYF,TGTGCCAGCTCACCCATCGCCAGCTCTGGAAACACCATATATTTT,TRBV18,.,.,TRBJ1-3
CASSQWTGGASNEQFF,TGTGCCAGCAGCCAATGGACAGGGGGCGCGTCCAATGAGCAGTTCTTC,TRBV3-1/TRBV3-2,TRBD1,.,TRBJ2-1
CSASPGPTGSTEAFF,TGCAGTGCTAGTCCCGGGCCGACAGGGAGCACTGAAGCTTTCTTT,TRBV20-1,TRBD1,.,TRBJ1-1
CAWSVNRVNEQFF,TGTGCCTGGAGTGTAAACAGGGTCAATGAGCAGTTCTTC,TRBV30,.,.,TRBJ2-1
CSVEDNLRGTSGNTIYF,TGCAGCGTTGAAGACAACCTCCGGGGGACCTCTGGAAACACCATATATTTT,TRBV29-1,.,.,TRBJ1-3
CASSQNRDRSSYEQYF,TGCGCCAGCAGCCAGAACCGGGACAGGAGCTCCTACGAGCAGTACTTC,TRBV4-1,TRBD1,.,TRBJ2-7
CAWSGFRDRDSYEQYF,TGTGCCTGGAGTGGCTTCCGGGACAGAGACTCCTACGAGCAGTACTTC,TRBV30,TRBD1,.,TRBJ2-7
CASRASGTQYEQYF,TGTGCCAGCAGAGCTTCCGGGACACAATACGAGCAGTACTTC,TRBV6-6,.,.,TRBJ2-7
CASNFRNSPLHF,TGTGCCAGCAATTTCAGGAATTCACCCCTCCACTTT,TRBV2,.,.,TRBJ1-6
CASSLYRGGPFYEQYF,TGTGCCAGCAGTTTATACCGGGGGGGGCCTTTTTACGAGCAGTACTTC,TRBV28,TRBD2,.,TRBJ2-7
CASSLLLTGGFAEAFF,TGTGCCAGCAGCTTACTCCTAACAGGGGGTTTCGCTGAAGCTTTCTTT,TRBV7-9,TRBD1,few,TRBJ1-1
CASSDRGFYGYTF,TGTGCCAGCAGTGATCGGGGGTTCTATGGCTACACCTTC,TRBV2,.,.,TRBJ1-2
CAISDSTGGADYGYTF,TGTGCCATCAGTGATTCAACAGGGGGCGCAGACTATGGCTACACCTTC,TRBV10-3,TRBD1,once,TRBJ1-2
CASSHGSLAKNIQYF,TGCGCCAGCAGCCACGGGTCCTTAGCCAAAAACATTCAGTACTTC,TRBV4-1,.,.,TRBJ2-4
CASSSAGFGNSPLHF,TGCGCCAGCAGCTCAGCAGGGTTTGGGAATTCACCCCTCCACTTT,TRBV5-1,.,.,TRBJ1-6
CASSSTGTNQPQHF,TGTGCCAGTAGCTCGACAGGGACCAATCAGCCCCAGCATTTT,TRBV19,TRBD1,many,TRBJ1-5
CASSSGGQDYSGNTIYF,TGCGCCAGCAGCTCAGGAGGGCAGGATTACTCTGGAAACACCATATATTTT,TRBV5-1,.,.,TRBJ1-3
CATGAGFPPLHF,TGTGCGACAGGAGCGGGGTTTCCACCCCTCCACTTT,TRBV6-5,.,.,TRBJ1-6